The present TCR beta chain was sequenced within a study of cytomegalovirus exposure and HLA in healthy donors. This CDR3 is built from 16 residues. V trimming: 5 bases; J trimming: 7 bases; junction bases outside the gene matches: 9. The germline V gene encodes CDR1 MDHEN and CDR2 SYDVKM. TCRdb keeps only in-frame clones here, not all; method: immunoSEQ multiplex PCR. The data show about 160,000 clones, roughly nine tenths seen once. This clonotype originated in a man younger than 35 in good health and CMV-seropositive. This chain connects TRBV28 to TRBJ2-7, with TRBD2 matching 15 bases. Sequenced material: PBMCs. In DNA, the CDR3 is TGTGCCAGCAGTGATTGGACTAGCGGGAGGGCGGGGGAGCAGTACTTC. Translated, it gives CASSDWTSGRAGEQYF.